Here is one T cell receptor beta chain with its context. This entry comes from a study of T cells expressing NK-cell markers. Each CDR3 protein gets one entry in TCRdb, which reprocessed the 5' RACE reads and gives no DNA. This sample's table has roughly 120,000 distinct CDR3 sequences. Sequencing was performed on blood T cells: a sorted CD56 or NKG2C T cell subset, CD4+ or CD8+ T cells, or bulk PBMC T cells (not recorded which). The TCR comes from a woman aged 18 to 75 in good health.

The CDR3: CASSWLAGDETQYF. V gene TRBV12-3 or TRBV12-4 combines with J gene TRBJ2-5; TCRdb names TRBD2, which stays unverified in the absence of DNA. The CDR3 length is 14 residues.